This T cell receptor beta chain is drawn from a study of T-cell reconstitution after alpha-beta-depleted transplantation in children. This clonotype occurred many times. Germline CDR1 SQVTM, CDR2 ANQGSEA. This CDR3 spans 11 amino acids. Trimming took 4 bases from V and 6 from J, leaving 9 bases between them. Researchers prepared the TCRbeta library using unique molecular identifiers, the study reports. TCRdb processed the PCR reads anew with MiXCR; each CDR3 protein has one entry. Among hundreds of thousands of distinct CDR3 sequences, over 15% were seen once, and the ten largest hold approximately 1%.

The receptor comes from a human donor who donated a stem cell graft to a child with acute myeloid leukemia. The sample consisted of PBMCs from the stem cell graft donor, taken from the stem cell graft. This rearrangement joins TRBV29-1 to TRBJ1-2, with D tentatively TRBD1 (5 bases). The CDR3 DNA reads TGCAGCGTTGGGGTGGGACATGGCTACACCTTC. The encoded protein is CSVGVGHGYTF.